The 26 T cell receptor beta chains below come from one sample, sequenced in a study of blood T cell repertoires in COVID-19. Generated by immunoSEQ multiplex PCR, the TCRdb table keeps only in-frame clones and is missing some. The sample has about 100,000 clones, about 86% seen once. The source material was peripheral blood. The source is a man aged 60 to 75 with acute or convalescent COVID-19.

V gene TRBV19 combines with J gene TRBJ2-7; 9 positions agree with TRBD1. The V gene end was trimmed by 6 bases and the J gene end by 2 bases; junction bases not matched to a gene: 5. The V gene's germline CDR1 is LNHDA and CDR2 SQIVND (reference sequence). The CDR3 covers 14 residues. This CDR3 reads CASRGQGSAYEQYF. As DNA, the CDR3 is TGTGCCAGTAGGGGACAGGGTAGTGCCTACGAGCAGTACTTC.

Note on this clone: Sequence at one end of the junction differs from germline and may be a read error. This chain uses TRBV10-2 with TRBJ2-7, with 8 bases fitting TRBD2. The CDR3 is 14 amino acids. From germline, CDR1 is WSHSY and CDR2 SAAADI. This CDR3 is CATSILAEAYEQYF. The CDR3 DNA reads as TGCGCCACCAGTATACTAGCGGAAGCATACGAGCAGTACTTC.

This clone was found once. The rearrangement uses TRBV12-3 or TRBV12-4 and TRBJ1-2; TRBD1 might be the D (6 bases). V was pared by 6 bases and J by 8 bases, with 16 bases between. This CDR3 is built from 13 residues. CDR3 DNA sequence: TGTGCCAGCAGCGGACTCCCAGGGGAGGGCTACACCTTC. This translates into CASSGLPGEGYTF.

The chain recombines TRBV6-2 or TRBV6-3 with TRBJ2-1, with D maybe TRBD1 (5 bases). Germline lookup yields CDR1 MNHEY and CDR2 SVGEGT. V was pared by 2 bases and J by 1 base, with 21 bases between. The CDR3 has 19 residues. CDR3 region: CASSYRPVQGSSSYNEQFF. In nucleotides, the CDR3 is TGTGCCAGCAGTTACAGACCGGTTCAGGGCAGCTCTTCCTACAATGAGCAGTTCTTC.

The rearrangement uses TRBV19 and TRBJ1-3; 7 bases line up with TRBD1. This CDR3 has 19 amino acids. With V trimmed by 6 bases and J by 4 bases, 21 bases remained unmatched. Germline V gives CDR1 LNHDA, CDR2 SQIVND (reference sequence). CDR3 region: CASRLTRDRHEPSGNTIYF. In nucleotides, the CDR3 is TGTGCCAGTAGACTCACCCGGGACAGACATGAACCGTCAGGAAACACCATATATTTT. The full variable domain, in which reference TRBV19 and TRBJ1-3 provide the parts outside the CDR3, is DGGITQSPKYLFRKEGQNVTLSCEQNLNHDAMYWYRQDPGQGLRLIYYSQIVNDFQKGDIAEGYSVSREKKESFPLTVTSAQKNPTAFYLCASRLTRDRHEPSGNTIYFGEGSWLTVV.

The V and J genes are TRBV3-1 (or the pseudogene TRBV3-2) and TRBJ2-4; the match to TRBD1 covers 8 bases. V lost 4 bases to trimming and J lost 1 base; unmatched junction nucleotides: 0. This CDR3 contains 14 residues. Germline V gene data show CDR1 as LGHDT and CDR2 as YNNKEL (reference sequence). CDR3 protein: CASSRTGAKNIQYF. The CDR3 nucleotides are TGTGCCAGCAGCCGGACAGGGGCCAAAAACATTCAGTACTTC.

V usage is TRBV5-5 and J usage is TRBJ1-2; tentative D call: TRBD1 (6 bases). The CDR3 extends over 14 amino acids. Per germline, CDR1 SGHKS and CDR2 YYEKEE (reference sequence). Trimming left V 2 bases short and J 1 base short, with 9 bases between. DNA of the CDR3: TGTGCCAGCAGCTTCCAGGGGAGTAACTATGGCTACACCTTC. Translated: CASSFQGSNYGYTF. Supplemented by reference TRBV5-5 and TRBJ1-2, the full variable domain reads DAGVTQSPTHLIKTRGQQVTLRCSPISGHKSVSWYQQVLGQGPQFIFQYYEKEERGRGNFPDRFSARQFPNYSSELNVNALLLGDSALYLCASSFQGSNYGYTFGSGTRLTVV.

This clone appeared a few times. This chain's CDR3 is CASRAKWQINQPQHF. CDR3 coding DNA: TGTGCCAGCAGGGCCAAGTGGCAGATAAATCAGCCCCAGCATTTT. V and J are TRBV2 and TRBJ1-5; D gene ambiguous. Looked up from germline, CDR1 is SNHLY and CDR2 is FYNNEI. V was cut by 6 bases and J by 4 bases, with 16 bases left in between. CDR3 length: 15 amino acids.

This clone was observed a handful of times. In the same sample, other DNA sequences code for this CDR3. The J gene is TRBJ2-5, the V gene TRBV12-3 or TRBV12-4; no firm D call. The CDR3 has 13 residues. V lost 5 bases to trimming and J lost 5 bases, with 12 bases between them. Written as DNA, the CDR3 is TGTGCCAGCAGTCCTTTGACCGGGGAGACCCAGTACTTC. Translating it yields CASSPLTGETQYF.

The chain uses TRBV9 and TRBJ2-3, with TRBD2 matching over 15 bases. CDR1 is SGDLS and CDR2 is YYNGEE in the germline V gene. CDR3 length equals 20 residues. Trimming removed 1 base from V and 0 bases from J; junction bases left unmatched: 9. In DNA form, the CDR3 reads TGTGCCAGCAGCGTAATGGGACTAGCGGGAGGTCGCACTAGCACAGATACGCAGTATTTT. This encodes CASSVMGLAGGRTSTDTQYF.

In its sample, this clone was seen once. The rearrangement joins TRBV30 to TRBJ1-1, with 7 bases aligning to TRBD1. The CDR3 length is 13 residues. In germline, CDR1 is GTSNPN, CDR2 SVGIG (reference sequence). J gave up 5 bases and V 4 bases, and 7 bases lay outside the gene matches. The CDR3 DNA reads TGTGCCTGGAAATTGACAGGGAGGACTGAAGCTTTCTTT. This translates into CAWKLTGRTEAFF.

In DNA form, the CDR3 reads TGTGCCTGGAGTCCTTACTCCGGTTCTGGAAACACCATATATTTT. Amino acid sequence: CAWSPYSGSGNTIYF. The genes are TRBV30 and TRBJ1-3; no definite D call. The CDR3 length is 15 residues. Trimming cost V 2 bases and J 1 base, with 12 bases left between them. Per the germline V gene, CDR1 is GTSNPN and CDR2 is SVGIG (reference sequence).

V is TRBV20-1 and J is TRBJ2-3; perhaps TRBD1 as D (5 bases). The CDR3 spans 10 residues. Germline values: CDR1 DFQATT, CDR2 SNEGSKA (reference sequence). V lost 6 bases, J lost 13 bases, and 14 bases lay in between. The CDR3 here is CSAQAGREYF. CDR3 DNA: TGCAGTGCCCAGGCAGGGCGAGAGTATTTT.

The chain uses TRBV7-6 and TRBJ2-2, with D possibly TRBD2 on 5 matching bases. The germline V gene encodes CDR1 SGHVS and CDR2 FNYEAQ. The CDR3 loop spans 16 amino acids. V was clipped by 5 bases and J by 0 bases, with 13 bases between them. The CDR3 loop is CASSLGLDPNTGELFF. The CDR3 bases are TGTGCCAGCAGCCTAGGACTCGACCCGAACACCGGGGAGCTGTTTTTT.

The J gene is TRBJ1-1, the V gene TRBV5-8; 8 positions agree with TRBD1. From germline, CDR1 is SGHTS and CDR2 YDEGEE. The CDR3 is made up of 15 amino acids. Losses at the gene ends were 4 bases for V and 3 bases for J; bases not matched to a gene: 8. For the CDR3, the DNA is TGTGCCAGCAGCCGAGGGACAGGCGCGGACACTGAAGCTTTCTTT. As protein: CASSRGTGADTEAFF.

The chain uses TRBV19 and TRBJ2-1; 8 bases agree with TRBD2. The CDR3 totals 16 residues. Germline V gene sequence: CDR1 LNHDA, CDR2 SQIVND (reference sequence). Trimming took 3 bases from V and 2 from J; bases not matched to a gene: 6. Here the CDR3 DNA reads TGTGCCAGTAGTATGAGCGGGGGTCGAACCTACAATGAGCAGTTCTTC. Protein: CASSMSGGRTYNEQFF. Full variable domain (rest looked up from reference TRBV19 and TRBJ2-1): DGGITQSPKYLFRKEGQNVTLSCEQNLNHDAMYWYRQDPGQGLRLIYYSQIVNDFQKGDIAEGYSVSREKKESFPLTVTSAQKNPTAFYLCASSMSGGRTYNEQFFGPGTRLTVL.

The chain employs TRBV30 and TRBJ1-1; D is unresolved. The CDR3 loop spans 13 amino acids. V was pared by 2 bases and J by 3 bases, with 10 bases between. Germline CDR1 and CDR2: GTSNPN and SVGIG (reference sequence). DNA of the CDR3: TGTGCCTGGAGTATACGCGGGGACACTGAAGCTTTCTTT. Translated: CAWSIRGDTEAFF.

The genes are TRBV6-5 and TRBJ2-3; D is undetermined. The CDR3 has 15 residues. CDR1 and CDR2 from the germline V gene are MNHEY and SVGAGI. The germline V and J ends were trimmed by 6 bases and 7 bases, with 20 bases remaining between them. This CDR3 reads CASRLAEIDVHTQYF. The CDR3 DNA sequence: TGTGCCAGCAGATTAGCTGAGATTGACGTCCATACGCAGTATTTT.

The chain joins TRBV19 to TRBJ1-5; D is perhaps TRBD1 (6 bases). The V end lost 7 bases, the J end lost 3 bases, and 16 bases lay between the germline ends. The CDR3 sequence is 15 residues long. The germline CDR1 and CDR2 sequences are LNHDA and SQIVND (reference sequence). DNA of the CDR3: TGTGCCAGTACCTCCAGGGGCGTTTACAATCAGCCCCAGCATTTT. The encoded protein is CASTSRGVYNQPQHF.

This chain connects TRBV30 to TRBJ1-2; 8 bases agree with TRBD1. CDR3 length equals 15 residues. CDR1 and CDR2 (germline): GTSNPN, SVGIG (reference sequence). After removal of 3 bases from V and 0 bases from J, the junction contained 6 bases not matched to a gene. The CDR3 here is CAWRPRGLSNYGYTF. The CDR3 DNA is TGTGCCTGGAGACCCAGGGGGCTGTCTAACTATGGCTACACCTTC.

This clone is a singleton in its sample. J is TRBJ2-1 and V is TRBV15; the match to TRBD1 covers 10 bases. Germline V gene data show CDR1 as LNHNV and CDR2 as YYDKDF (reference sequence). The J segment lost 7 bases and the V segment lost 5 bases, leaving 5 bases of the junction unmatched. This CDR3 comprises 14 residues. The CDR3 protein is CATSGPGQGNEQFF. CDR3 DNA sequence: TGTGCCACCAGCGGTCCGGGACAGGGGAATGAGCAGTTCTTC.

This chain uses TRBV9 with TRBJ2-5, with D possibly being TRBD1 (5 bases). V lost 3 bases to trimming and J lost 7 bases, with 13 bases between them. CDR1 is SGDLS and CDR2 is YYNGEE in the germline V gene. The CDR3 has 13 residues. This CDR3 reads CASSAQTQGTQYF. Here the CDR3 DNA reads TGTGCCAGCAGCGCCCAGACCCAGGGGACCCAGTACTTC.

The rearrangement uses TRBV6-2 or TRBV6-3 and TRBJ2-7, with a weak D call TRBD1 (6 bases). Trimming pared 4 bases from V and 1 base from J, leaving 11 bases between. CDR1 is MNHEY and CDR2 is SVGEGT in the germline V gene. This CDR3 is 14 amino acids long. CDR3 protein: CASSWGRGSYEQYF. CDR3 sequence (DNA): TGTGCCAGCAGTTGGGGCAGGGGATCCTACGAGCAGTACTTC.

Comment on this clone: One end of the junction fails to match germline, which may point to a read error. V is TRBV20-1 and J is TRBJ1-5; D perhaps matches TRBD1 (6 bases). The CDR3 covers 15 residues. Germline values: CDR1 DFQATT, CDR2 SNEGSKA (reference sequence). CDR3 sequence: CCASGGGGSNQPQHF. The CDR3 nucleotides are TGCTGTGCTAGTGGCGGGGGCGGGAGCAATCAGCCCCAGCATTTT.

The chain carries TRBV19 and TRBJ2-1; D not resolved. Trimming cost V 4 bases and J 9 bases, with 16 bases left between them. This CDR3 spans 14 amino acids. Looked up from germline, CDR1 is LNHDA and CDR2 is SQIVND (reference sequence). CDR3 bases: TGTGCCAGTAGTACCTTAGCTATCGGCGGTGAGCAGTTCTTC. Its translation is CASSTLAIGGEQFF.

V and J are TRBV10-3 and TRBJ1-1; tentative D call: TRBD1 (5 bases). There are 15 residues in the CDR3. Trimming took off 11 bases at V and 2 bases at J, with 21 bases between the two ends. CDR1 and CDR2 (germline): ENHRY, SYGVKD. CDR3: CAGRPDTLINTEAFF. The DNA for the CDR3 is TGTGCCGGCCGACCGGACACCTTAATAAACACTGAAGCTTTCTTT.